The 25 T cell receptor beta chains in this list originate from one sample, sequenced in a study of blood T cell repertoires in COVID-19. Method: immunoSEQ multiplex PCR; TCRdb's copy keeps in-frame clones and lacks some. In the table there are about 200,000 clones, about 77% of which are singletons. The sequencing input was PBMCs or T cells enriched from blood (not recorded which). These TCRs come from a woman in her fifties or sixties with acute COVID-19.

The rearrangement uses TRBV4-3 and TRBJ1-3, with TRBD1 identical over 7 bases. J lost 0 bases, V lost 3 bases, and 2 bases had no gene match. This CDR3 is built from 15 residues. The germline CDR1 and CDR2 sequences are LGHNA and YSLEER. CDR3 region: CASSQTGTSGNTIYF. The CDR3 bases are TGCGCCAGCAGCCAGACAGGGACCTCTGGAAACACCATATATTTT.

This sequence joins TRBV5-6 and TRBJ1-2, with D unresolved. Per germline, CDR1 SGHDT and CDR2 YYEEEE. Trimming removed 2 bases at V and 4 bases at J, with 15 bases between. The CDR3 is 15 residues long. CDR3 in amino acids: CASSLPDFAGYGYTF. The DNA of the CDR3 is TGTGCCAGCAGCTTACCGGACTTTGCGGGCTATGGCTACACCTTC. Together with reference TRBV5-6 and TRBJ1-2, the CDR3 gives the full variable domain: DAGVTQSPTHLIKTRGQQVTLRCSPKSGHDTVSWYQQALGQGPQFIFQYYEEEERQRGNFPDRFSGHQFPNYSSELNVNALLLGDSALYLCASSLPDFAGYGYTFGSGTRLTVV.

This chain's CDR3 is CASSHPVGQQETQYF. The CDR3 nucleotides read TGTGCCAGCAGCCACCCCGTGGGGCAGCAAGAGACCCAGTACTTC. V gene TRBV3-1 (or the pseudogene TRBV3-2) combines with J gene TRBJ2-5, with D possibly matching TRBD1 (5 bases). Germline CDR1 is LGHDT and CDR2 is YNNKEL (reference sequence). The V gene lost 3 bases and the J gene lost 2 bases, with 13 bases spanning the gap. The CDR3 has 15 residues.

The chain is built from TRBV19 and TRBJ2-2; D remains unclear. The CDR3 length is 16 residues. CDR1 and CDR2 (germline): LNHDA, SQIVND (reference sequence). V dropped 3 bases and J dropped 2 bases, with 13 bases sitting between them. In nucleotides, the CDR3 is TGTGCCAGTAGTATTCCCCAGAAACGAAACACCGGGGAGCTGTTTTTT. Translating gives CASSIPQKRNTGELFF.

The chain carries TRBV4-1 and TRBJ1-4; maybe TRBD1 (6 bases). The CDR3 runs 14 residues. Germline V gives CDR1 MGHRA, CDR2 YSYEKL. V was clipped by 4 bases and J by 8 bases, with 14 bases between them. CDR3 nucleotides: TGCGCCAGCAGCCGCCTTGAAACAGGGGAAAAACTGTTTTTT. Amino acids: CASSRLETGEKLFF.

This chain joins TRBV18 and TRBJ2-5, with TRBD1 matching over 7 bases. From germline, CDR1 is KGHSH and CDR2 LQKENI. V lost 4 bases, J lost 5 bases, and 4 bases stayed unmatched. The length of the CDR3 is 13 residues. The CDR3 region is CASSRQGGETQYF. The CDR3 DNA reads TGTGCCAGCTCACGACAGGGTGGGGAGACCCAGTACTTC.

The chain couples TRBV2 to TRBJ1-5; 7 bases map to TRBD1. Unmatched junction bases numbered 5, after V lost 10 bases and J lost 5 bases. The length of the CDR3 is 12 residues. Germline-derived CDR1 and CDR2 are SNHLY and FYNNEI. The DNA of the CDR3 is TGTGCCATTCGACAGGGAGATCAGCCCCAGCATTTT. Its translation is CAIRQGDQPQHF.

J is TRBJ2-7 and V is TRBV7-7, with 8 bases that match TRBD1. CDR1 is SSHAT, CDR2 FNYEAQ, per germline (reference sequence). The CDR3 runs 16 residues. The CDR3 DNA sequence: TGTGCTAGCAGCTTAGAGGGGCAGGGGGCATGTTACGAGCAGTACGTC. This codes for CASSLEGQGACYEQYV.

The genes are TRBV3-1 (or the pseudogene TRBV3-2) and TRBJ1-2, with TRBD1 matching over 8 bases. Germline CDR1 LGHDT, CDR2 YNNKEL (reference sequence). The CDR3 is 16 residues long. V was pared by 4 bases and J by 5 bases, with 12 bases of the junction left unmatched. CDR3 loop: CASSLTRDRSLYGYTF. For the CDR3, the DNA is TGTGCCAGCAGCCTAACCCGGGACAGGAGTTTATATGGCTACACCTTC.

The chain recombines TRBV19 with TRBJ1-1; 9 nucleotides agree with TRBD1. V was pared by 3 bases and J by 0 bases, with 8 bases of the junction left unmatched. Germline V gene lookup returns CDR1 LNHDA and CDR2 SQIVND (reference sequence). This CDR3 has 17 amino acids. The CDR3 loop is CASSMSRDRDLNTEAFF. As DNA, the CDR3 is TGTGCCAGTAGTATGTCCCGGGACAGGGACCTGAACACTGAAGCTTTCTTT.

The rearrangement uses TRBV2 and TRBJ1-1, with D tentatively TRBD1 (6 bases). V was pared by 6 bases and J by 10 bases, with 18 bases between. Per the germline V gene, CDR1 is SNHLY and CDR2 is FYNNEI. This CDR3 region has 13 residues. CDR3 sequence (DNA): TGTGCCAGCAGAAGGGGGACAAACGGACGAGCTTTCTTT. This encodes CASRRGTNGRAFF.

This chain's CDR3 is CASSLDGGPGELFF. The CDR3 nucleotides are TGCGCCAGCAGCTTGGACGGGGGGCCCGGGGAGCTGTTTTTT. The chain links TRBV5-1 to TRBJ2-2; D is perhaps TRBD2 (7 bases). CDR1 and CDR2 (germline): SGHRS, YFSETQ. This CDR3 spans 14 amino acids. V gave up 0 bases and J gave up 6 bases, with 9 bases separating them.

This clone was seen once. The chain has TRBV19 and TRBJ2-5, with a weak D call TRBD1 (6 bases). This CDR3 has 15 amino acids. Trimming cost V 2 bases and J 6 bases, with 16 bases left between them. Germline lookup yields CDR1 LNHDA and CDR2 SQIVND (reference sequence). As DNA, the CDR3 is TGTGCCAGTAGTATAACATCACAGGGCGGGCAGACCCAGTACTTC. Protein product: CASSITSQGGQTQYF.

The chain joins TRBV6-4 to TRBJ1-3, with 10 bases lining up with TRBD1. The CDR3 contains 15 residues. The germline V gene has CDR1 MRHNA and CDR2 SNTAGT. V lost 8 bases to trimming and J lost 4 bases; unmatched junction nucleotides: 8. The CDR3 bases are TGTGCCAGCCGACAGGGGGCTAAATCAGGAAACACCATATATTTT. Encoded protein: CASRQGAKSGNTIYF.

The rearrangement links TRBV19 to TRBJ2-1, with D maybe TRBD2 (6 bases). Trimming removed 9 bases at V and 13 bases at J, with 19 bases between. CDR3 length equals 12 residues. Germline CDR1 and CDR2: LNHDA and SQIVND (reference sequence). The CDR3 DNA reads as TGTGCCAGCCTCCAACCGGCGGGGATTCAGTTCTTC. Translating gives CASLQPAGIQFF.

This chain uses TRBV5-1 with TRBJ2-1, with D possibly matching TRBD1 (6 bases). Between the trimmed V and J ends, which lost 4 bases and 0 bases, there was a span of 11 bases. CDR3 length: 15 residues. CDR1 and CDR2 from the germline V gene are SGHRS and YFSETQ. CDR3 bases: TGCGCCAGCAGCGAAACAGGGAGCTCCTACAATGAGCAGTTCTTC. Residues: CASSETGSSYNEQFF.

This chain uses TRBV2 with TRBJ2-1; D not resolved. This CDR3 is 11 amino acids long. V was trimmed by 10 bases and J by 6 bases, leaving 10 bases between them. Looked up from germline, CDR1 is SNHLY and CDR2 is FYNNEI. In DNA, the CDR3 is TGTGCCACCTACTTTCCCAATGAGCAGTTCTTC. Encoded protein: CATYFPNEQFF. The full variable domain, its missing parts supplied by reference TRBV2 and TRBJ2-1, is EPEVTQTPSHQVTQMGQEVILRCVPISNHLYFYWYRQILGQKVEFLVSFYNNEISEKSEIFDDQFSVERPDGSNFTLKIRSTKLEDSAMYFCATYFPNEQFFGPGTRLTVL.

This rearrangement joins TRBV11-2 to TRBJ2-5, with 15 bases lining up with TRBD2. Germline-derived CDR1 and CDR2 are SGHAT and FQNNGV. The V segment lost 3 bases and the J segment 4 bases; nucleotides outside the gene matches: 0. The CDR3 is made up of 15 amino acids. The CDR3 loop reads CASSLGLAGGETQYF. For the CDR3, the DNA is TGTGCCAGCAGCTTGGGACTAGCGGGGGGAGAGACCCAGTACTTC.

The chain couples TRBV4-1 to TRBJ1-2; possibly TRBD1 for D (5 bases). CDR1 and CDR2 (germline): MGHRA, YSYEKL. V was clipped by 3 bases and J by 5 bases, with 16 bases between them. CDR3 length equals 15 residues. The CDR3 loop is CASSQITGEPYGYTF. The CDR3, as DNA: TGCGCCAGCAGCCAGATAACAGGCGAGCCTTATGGCTACACCTTC.

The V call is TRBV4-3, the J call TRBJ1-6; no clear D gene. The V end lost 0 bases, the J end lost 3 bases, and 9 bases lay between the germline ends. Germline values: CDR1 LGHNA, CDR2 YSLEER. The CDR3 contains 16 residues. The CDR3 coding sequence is TGCGCCAGCAGCCAAGAGGCAGGCTACTATAATTCACCCCTCCACTTT. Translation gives CASSQEAGYYNSPLHF.

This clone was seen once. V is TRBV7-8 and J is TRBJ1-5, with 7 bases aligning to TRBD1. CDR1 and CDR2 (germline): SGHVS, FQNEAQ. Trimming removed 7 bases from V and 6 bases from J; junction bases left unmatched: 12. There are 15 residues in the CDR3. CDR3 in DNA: TGTGCCAGCACCTCGCTTGTGACAGGGCTTCAGCCCCAGCATTTT. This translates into CASTSLVTGLQPQHF.

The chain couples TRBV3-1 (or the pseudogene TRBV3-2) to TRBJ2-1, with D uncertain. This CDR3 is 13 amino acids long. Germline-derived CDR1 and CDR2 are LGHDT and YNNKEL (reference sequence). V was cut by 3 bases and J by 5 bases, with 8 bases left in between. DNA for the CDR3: TGTGCCAGCAGCCACCCTAACGACAATGAGCAGTTCTTC. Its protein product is CASSHPNDNEQFF.

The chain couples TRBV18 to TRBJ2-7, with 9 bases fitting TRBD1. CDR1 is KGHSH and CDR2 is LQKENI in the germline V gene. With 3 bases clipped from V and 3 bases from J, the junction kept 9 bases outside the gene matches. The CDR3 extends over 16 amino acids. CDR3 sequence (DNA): TGTGCCAGCTCACCCAGGGGAGGGACAGGGATCTACGAGCAGTACGTC. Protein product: CASSPRGGTGIYEQYV.

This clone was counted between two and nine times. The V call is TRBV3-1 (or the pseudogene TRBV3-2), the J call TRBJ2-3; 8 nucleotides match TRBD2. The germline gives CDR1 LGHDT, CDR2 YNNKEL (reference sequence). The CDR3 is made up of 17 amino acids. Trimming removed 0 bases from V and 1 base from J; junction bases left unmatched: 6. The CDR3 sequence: CASSQDGVAGRTDTQYF. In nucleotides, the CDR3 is TGTGCCAGCAGCCAAGATGGGGTAGCGGGGCGCACAGATACGCAGTATTTT.

The CDR3 region has the DNA TGTGCCAGCAGCTTCGGCACAGGATTCAATCAGCCCCAGCATTTT. Residues: CASSFGTGFNQPQHF. This chain links TRBV7-9 with TRBJ1-5, with D possibly being TRBD1 (5 bases). Germline CDR1 and CDR2: SEHNR and FQNEAQ (reference sequence). Deletions cut 3 bases from V and 3 bases from J, with 12 bases between. This CDR3 is 15 amino acids long.